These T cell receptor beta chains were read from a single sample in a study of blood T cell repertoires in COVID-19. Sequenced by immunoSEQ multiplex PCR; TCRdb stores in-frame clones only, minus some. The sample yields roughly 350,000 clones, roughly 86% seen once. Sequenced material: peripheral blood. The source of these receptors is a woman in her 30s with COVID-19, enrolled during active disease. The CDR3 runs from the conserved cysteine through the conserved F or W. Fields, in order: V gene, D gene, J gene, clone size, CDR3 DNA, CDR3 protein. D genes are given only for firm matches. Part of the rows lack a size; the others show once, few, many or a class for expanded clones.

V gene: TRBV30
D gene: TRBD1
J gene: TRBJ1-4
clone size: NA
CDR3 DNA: TGTGCCTGGAGTGGGGGACAGGGTGATGAAAAACTGTTTTTT
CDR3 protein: CAWSGGQGDEKLFF

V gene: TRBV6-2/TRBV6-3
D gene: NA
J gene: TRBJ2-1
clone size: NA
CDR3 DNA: TGTGCCAGCAGTTACTCACTAGGTTGGGCGTACAATGAGCAGTTCTTC
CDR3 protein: CASSYSLGWAYNEQFF

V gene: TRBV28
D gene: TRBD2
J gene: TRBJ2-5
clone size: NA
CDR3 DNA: TGTGCCAGCAGCCGGACTAGCGGGAGGAGAGAGACCCAGTACTTC
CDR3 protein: CASSRTSGRRETQYF

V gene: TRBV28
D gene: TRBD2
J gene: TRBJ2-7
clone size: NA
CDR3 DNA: TGTGCCAGCATAGGACTAGCGGGAGCCGAGCAGTACTTC
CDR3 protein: CASIGLAGAEQYF

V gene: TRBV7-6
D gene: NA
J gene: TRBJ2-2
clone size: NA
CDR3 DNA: TGTGCCAGCAGCCCCACAGGCTTGGCCTGGGGGGAGCTGTTTTTT
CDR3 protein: CASSPTGLAWGELFF

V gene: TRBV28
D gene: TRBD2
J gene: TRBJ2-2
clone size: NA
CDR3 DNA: TGTGCCAGCAGTTCCAAGCCCCCGGGACTAGCGGGATACACCGGGGAGCTGTTTTTT
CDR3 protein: CASSSKPPGLAGYTGELFF

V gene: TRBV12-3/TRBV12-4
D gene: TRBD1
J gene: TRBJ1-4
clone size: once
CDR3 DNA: TGTGCCAGCAGAGGGACAGGGAAGGAAAAACTGTTTTTT
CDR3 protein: CASRGTGKEKLFF

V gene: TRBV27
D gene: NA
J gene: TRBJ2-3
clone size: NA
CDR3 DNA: TGTGCCAGCAGTTTAGCGGGGGCCGGCACAGATACGCAGTATTTT
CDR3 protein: CASSLAGAGTDTQYF

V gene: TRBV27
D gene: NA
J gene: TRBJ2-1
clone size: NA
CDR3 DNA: TGTGCCAGCAGTCCCGGTTGGGGCCAGACGTTTGAGCAGTTCTTC
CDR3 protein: CASSPGWGQTFEQFF

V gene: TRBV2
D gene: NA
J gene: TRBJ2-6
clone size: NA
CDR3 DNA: TGTGCCAGCAGTGTTGGACAACCGATGAGCTCTGGGGCCAACGTCCTGACTTTC
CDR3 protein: CASSVGQPMSSGANVLTF

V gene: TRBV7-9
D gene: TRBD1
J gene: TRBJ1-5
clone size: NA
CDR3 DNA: TGTGCCAGCAGCTTGGGACAGGGGGGGCGCAATCAGCCCCAGCATTTT
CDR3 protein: CASSLGQGGRNQPQHF

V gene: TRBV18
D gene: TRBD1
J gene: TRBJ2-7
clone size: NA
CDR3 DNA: TGTGCCAGCTCACCTGCCGGGACAGGGGACGAGCAGTACTTC
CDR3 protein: CASSPAGTGDEQYF

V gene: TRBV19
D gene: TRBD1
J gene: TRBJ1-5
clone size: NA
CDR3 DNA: TGTGCCACATCCTCGGGACAGGGGGTTAGCAATCAGCCCCAGCATTTT
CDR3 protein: CATSSGQGVSNQPQHF

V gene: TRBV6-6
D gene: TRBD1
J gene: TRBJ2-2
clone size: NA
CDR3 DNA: TGTGCCAGCAGTTACGGGACAGGGAAAACCGGGGAGCTGTTTTTT
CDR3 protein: CASSYGTGKTGELFF

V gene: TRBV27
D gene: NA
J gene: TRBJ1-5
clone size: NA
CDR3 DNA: TGTGCCAGCAGTTTAATCGGGGGTCGGGCCAATCAGCCCCAGCATTTT
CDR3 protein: CASSLIGGRANQPQHF

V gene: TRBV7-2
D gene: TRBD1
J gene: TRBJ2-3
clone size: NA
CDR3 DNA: TGTGCCAGCAGTTTACAGGGGGGAGATACGCAGTATTTT
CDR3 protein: CASSLQGGDTQYF

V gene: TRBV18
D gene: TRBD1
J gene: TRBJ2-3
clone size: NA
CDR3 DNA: TGTGCCAGCTCACCCGTCTATTCGGGACAGGGGAGAACAGATACGCAGTATTTT
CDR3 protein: CASSPVYSGQGRTDTQYF

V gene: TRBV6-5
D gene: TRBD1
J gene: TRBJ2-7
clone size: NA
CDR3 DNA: TGTGCCAGCAGTCTGACAGGGACCTACGAGCAGTACTTC
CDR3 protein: CASSLTGTYEQYF

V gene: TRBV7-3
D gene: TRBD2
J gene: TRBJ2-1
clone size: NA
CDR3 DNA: TGTGCCAGCAGCAGGGACAACCCTTGGGCTAGCGGGAGTAATGAGCAGTTCTTC
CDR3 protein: CASSRDNPWASGSNEQFF

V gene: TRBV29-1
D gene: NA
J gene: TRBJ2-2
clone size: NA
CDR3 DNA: TGCAGCGTTGGTGGGGGAGGTCTTTCCGGGGAGCTGTTTTTT
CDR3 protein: CSVGGGGLSGELFF

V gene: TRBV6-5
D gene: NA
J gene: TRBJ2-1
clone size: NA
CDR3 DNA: TGTGCCAGCAGTTCCAACCGAGTGGGTGAGCGGGAGCAGTTCTTC
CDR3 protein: CASSSNRVGEREQFF

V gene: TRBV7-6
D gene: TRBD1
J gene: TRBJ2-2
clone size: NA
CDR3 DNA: TGTGCCAGCAGCTTGGGCGTGCAGGGGGACACCGGGGAGCTGTTTTTT
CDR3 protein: CASSLGVQGDTGELFF

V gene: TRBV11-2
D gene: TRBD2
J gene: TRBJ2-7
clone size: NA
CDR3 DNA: TGTGCCAGCAGCTTAGAGGTAGAGCTAGCGGGAGTTTCCCCCTACGAGCAGTACTTC
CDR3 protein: CASSLEVELAGVSPYEQYF

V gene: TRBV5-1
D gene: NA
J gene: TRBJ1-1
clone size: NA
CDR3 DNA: TGCGCCAGCAGCTTGGTTCCGGACATACATAACACTGAAGCTTTCTTT
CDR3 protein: CASSLVPDIHNTEAFF

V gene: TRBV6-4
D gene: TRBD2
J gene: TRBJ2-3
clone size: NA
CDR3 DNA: TGTGCCAGCAGTGTTCTAGCGGGAGTTCCAGATACGCAGTATTTT
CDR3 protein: CASSVLAGVPDTQYF

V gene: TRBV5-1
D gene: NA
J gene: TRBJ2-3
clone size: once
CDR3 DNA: TGCGCCAGCAGCTGGTCTTCAGGGTCGCGCACAGATACGCAGTATTTT
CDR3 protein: CASSWSSGSRTDTQYF

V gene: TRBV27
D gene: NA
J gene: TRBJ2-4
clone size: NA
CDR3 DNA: TGTGCCAGCAGTCCAGGTTTGCACATTCAGTACTTC
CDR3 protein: CASSPGLHIQYF

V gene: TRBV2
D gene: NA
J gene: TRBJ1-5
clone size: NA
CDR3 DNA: TGTGCCACCCGGCGCGGGTTCAACAGCAATCAGCCCCAGCATTTT
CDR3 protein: CATRRGFNSNQPQHF

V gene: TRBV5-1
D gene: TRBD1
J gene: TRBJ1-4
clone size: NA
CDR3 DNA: TGCGCCAGCAGCTTCCGGGACAGGTCGGAAAAACTGTTTTTT
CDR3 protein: CASSFRDRSEKLFF

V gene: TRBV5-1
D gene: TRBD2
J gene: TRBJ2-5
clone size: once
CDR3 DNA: TGCGCCAGCAGCTTCGACTCGCGGGGGGAGACCCAGTACTTC
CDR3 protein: CASSFDSRGETQYF

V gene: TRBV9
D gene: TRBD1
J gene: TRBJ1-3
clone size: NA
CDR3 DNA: TGTGCCAGCAGCGTAGGACAGGGGGCAGGTGGAAACACCATATATTTT
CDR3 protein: CASSVGQGAGGNTIYF

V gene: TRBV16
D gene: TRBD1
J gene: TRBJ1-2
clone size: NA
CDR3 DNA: TGTGCCAGCAGTTATGAACAGGGGAACTATGGCTACACCTTC
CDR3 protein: CASSYEQGNYGYTF

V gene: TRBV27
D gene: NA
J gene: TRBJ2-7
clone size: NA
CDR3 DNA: TGTGCCAGCAGTCCGCGCGACAGTGAAGGGCAGTACTTC
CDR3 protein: CASSPRDSEGQYF

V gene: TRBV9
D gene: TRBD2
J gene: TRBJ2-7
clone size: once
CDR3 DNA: TGTGCCAGCAGCGTAGGACTAGCCCACGAGCAGTACTTC
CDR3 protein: CASSVGLAHEQYF

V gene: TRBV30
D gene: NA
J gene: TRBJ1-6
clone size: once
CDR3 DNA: TGTGCCGGGGATGTAGAAGATTCACCCCTCCACTTT
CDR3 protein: CAGDVEDSPLHF

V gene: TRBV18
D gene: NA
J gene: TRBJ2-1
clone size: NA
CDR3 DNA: TGTGCCAGCTCACCACTCGAGGCTAGTCGAGGTGAGCAGTTCTTC
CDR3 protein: CASSPLEASRGEQFF

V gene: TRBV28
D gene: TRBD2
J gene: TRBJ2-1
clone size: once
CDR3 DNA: TGTGCCAGCAGTGCCAGACTAGCGATCTACAATGAGCAGTTCTTC
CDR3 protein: CASSARLAIYNEQFF

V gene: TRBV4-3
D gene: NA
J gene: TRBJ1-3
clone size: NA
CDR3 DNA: TGCGCCAGCAGCCAAGATACGATGGGGGCGATATACACCATATATTTT
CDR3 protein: CASSQDTMGAIYTIYF

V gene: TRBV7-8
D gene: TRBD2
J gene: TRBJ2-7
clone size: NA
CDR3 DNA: TGTGCCAGCAGCGCCCGTTCGGGGACTAGCGGGAGCGGTTACGAGCAGTACTTC
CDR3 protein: CASSARSGTSGSGYEQYF

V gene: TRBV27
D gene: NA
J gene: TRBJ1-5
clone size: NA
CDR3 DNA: TGTGCCAGCAGTTTGGTTCGGGGGGCAAGCAATCAGCCCCAGCATTTT
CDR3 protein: CASSLVRGASNQPQHF

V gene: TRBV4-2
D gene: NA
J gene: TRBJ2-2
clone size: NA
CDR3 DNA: TGTGCCAGCAGCCCGATTGGGCACCTCACCGGGGAGCTGTTTTTT
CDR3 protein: CASSPIGHLTGELFF

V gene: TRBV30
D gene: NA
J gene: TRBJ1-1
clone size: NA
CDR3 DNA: TGTGCCTGGAGGGCGGCCGCGACCACTGAAGCTTTCTTT
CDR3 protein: CAWRAAATTEAFF

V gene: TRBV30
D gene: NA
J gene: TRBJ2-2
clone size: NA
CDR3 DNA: TGTGCCTGGACAGGGAACACCGGGGAGCTGTTTTTT
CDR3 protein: CAWTGNTGELFF

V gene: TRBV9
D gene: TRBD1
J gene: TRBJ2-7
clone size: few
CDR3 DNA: TGTGCCAGCAGCGTAGAACAGGGGGTAGGCGACGAGCAGTACTTC
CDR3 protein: CASSVEQGVGDEQYF

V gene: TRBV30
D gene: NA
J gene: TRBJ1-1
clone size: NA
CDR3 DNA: TGTGCCTGGAGTGTACGGGAGAACACTGAAGCTTTCTTT
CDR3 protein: CAWSVRENTEAFF

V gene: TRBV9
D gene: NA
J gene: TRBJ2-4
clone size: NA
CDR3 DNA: TGTGCCAGCAGCCCCGAGAGTCTAGCCAAAAACATTCAGTACTTC
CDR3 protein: CASSPESLAKNIQYF

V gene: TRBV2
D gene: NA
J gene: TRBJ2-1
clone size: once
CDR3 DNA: TGTGCCGGAGCGGGCTCCTACAATGAGCAGTTCTTC
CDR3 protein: CAGAGSYNEQFF

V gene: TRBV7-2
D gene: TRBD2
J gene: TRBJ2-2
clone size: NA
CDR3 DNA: TGTGCCAGCAGCTTAGTAGCGGGCCCAACTACCGGGGAGCTGTTTTTT
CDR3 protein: CASSLVAGPTTGELFF